Below, 30 T cell receptor beta chains from the same sample are listed, as sequenced in a study of T cells and Merkel cell carcinoma outcomes. Assay used: immunoSEQ multiplex PCR; TCRdb lists only in-frame clones, some missing. The table shows 4,000 to 5,500 clones, with roughly 81% occurring only once. Sequencing was carried out using tumor tissue from Merkel cell carcinoma. The source of these receptors is a human donor with Merkel cell carcinoma.

The chain has TRBV4-1 and TRBJ1-2, with D perhaps TRBD1 (5 bases). The V end lost 0 bases, the J end lost 4 bases, and 21 bases lay between the germline ends. The CDR3 totals 18 residues. Germline CDR1 MGHRA, CDR2 YSYEKL. Here the CDR3 reads CASSQDLWGTGNSYGYTF. In DNA, the CDR3 is TGCGCCAGCAGCCAAGATCTGTGGGGTACAGGCAATAGCTATGGCTACACCTTC.

The chain carries TRBV7-8 and TRBJ2-7; a possible D gene is TRBD2 (6 bases). Germline assignment: CDR1 SGHVS and CDR2 FQNEAQ. V was cut by 1 base and J by 7 bases, with 8 bases left in between. The CDR3 sequence is 12 residues long. In nucleotides, the CDR3 is TGTGCCAGCAGCTTAGGGGACTGGGAGCAGTACTTC. Amino acids: CASSLGDWEQYF.

The J gene is TRBJ1-1, the V gene TRBV5-4; the match to TRBD1 covers 7 bases. V lost 0 bases, J lost 7 bases, and 6 bases stayed unmatched. Per the germline V gene, CDR1 is SGHNT and CDR2 is YYREEE (reference sequence). The CDR3 loop spans 14 amino acids. The CDR3 is CASSLEPDRVEAFF. CDR3 coding DNA: TGTGCCAGCAGCTTGGAGCCCGACAGGGTTGAAGCTTTCTTT.

The chain recombines TRBV9 with TRBJ2-7; tentatively, D is TRBD2 (6 bases). V dropped 0 bases and J dropped 4 bases, with 11 bases sitting between them. Germline V gene lookup returns CDR1 SGDLS and CDR2 YYNGEE. The CDR3 extends over 14 amino acids. The DNA of the CDR3 is TGTGCCAGCAGCGTAGAGTTGGGGGGATACGAGCAGTACTTC. As protein: CASSVELGGYEQYF. The whole variable domain, filled in from reference TRBV9 and TRBJ2-7, reads DSGVTQTPKHLITATGQRVTLRCSPRSGDLSVYWYQQSLDQGLQFLIQYYNGEERAKGNILERFSAQQFPDLHSELNLSSLELGDSALYFCASSVELGGYEQYFGPGTRLTVT.

V is TRBV18 and J is TRBJ1-1; D remains ambiguous. The CDR3 length is 13 residues. With 6 bases removed from V and 3 bases from J, the gap between germline ends came to 11 bases. Germline V gives CDR1 KGHSH, CDR2 LQKENI. CDR3 region: CASSRERDTEAFF. In nucleotides, the CDR3 is TGTGCCAGCTCCCGCGAAAGGGACACTGAAGCTTTCTTT.

The DNA for the CDR3 is TGTGCCAGCAGGGCGGGACTAGCGGGAGGGCCCTACGAGCAGTACTTC. Its translation: CASRAGLAGGPYEQYF. The chain employs TRBV5-4 and TRBJ2-7, with TRBD2 matching over 16 bases. Trimming at V came to 5 bases and at J to 2 bases, leaving 4 bases not matched to a gene. CDR3 length equals 16 residues. Germline V gene sequence: CDR1 SGHNT, CDR2 YYREEE (reference sequence).

In this sample, this clone turned up a few times. The chain links TRBV9 to TRBJ2-7; D is uncertain. Trimming left V 2 bases short and J 0 bases short, with 9 bases between. The CDR3 extends over 14 amino acids. CDR1 and CDR2 from the germline V gene are SGDLS and YYNGEE. CDR3 in amino acids: CASSVIPSSYEQYF. In DNA, the CDR3 is TGTGCCAGCAGCGTTATCCCTAGCTCCTACGAGCAGTACTTC. The whole variable domain, remainder taken from reference TRBV9 and TRBJ2-7, is DSGVTQTPKHLITATGQRVTLRCSPRSGDLSVYWYQQSLDQGLQFLIQYYNGEERAKGNILERFSAQQFPDLHSELNLSSLELGDSALYFCASSVIPSSYEQYFGPGTRLTVT.

The chain has TRBV9 and TRBJ1-1, with a possible D match to TRBD1 (6 bases). Germline CDR1 is SGDLS and CDR2 is YYNGEE. This CDR3 is built from 16 residues. V was clipped by 2 bases and J by 3 bases, with 17 bases between them. The CDR3 loop reads CASSVGTQGIDTEAFF. The CDR3 bases are TGTGCCAGCAGCGTGGGGACCCAGGGGATCGACACTGAAGCTTTCTTT.

This chain connects TRBV4-3 to TRBJ2-5; D not resolved. The J call may be wrong; the DNA end is better matched by TRBJ2-7. Germline values: CDR1 LGHNA, CDR2 YSLEER. The CDR3 is made up of 15 amino acids. The chain's CDR3 is CASSQDRTGYYEQYF. DNA for the CDR3: TGCGCCAGCAGCCAAGATCGAACTGGTTACTACGAGCAGTACTTC.

V and J are TRBV9 and TRBJ2-3; 8 bases align to TRBD2. The germline CDR1 and CDR2 sequences are SGDLS and YYNGEE. V lost 0 bases and J lost 2; bases outside the gene matches: 2. The CDR3 has 15 residues. In nucleotides, the CDR3 is TGTGCCAGCAGCGTAGCGGGGGGGTCCACAGATACGCAGTATTTT. Protein sequence: CASSVAGGSTDTQYF.

A note on this clone: Relative to the germline gene, one junction end is altered; a read error may explain this. Other DNA sequences within the sample encode an identical CDR3. The chain links TRBV30 to TRBJ2-1; 13 bases are shared with TRBD2. The CDR3 spans 15 residues. Germline V CDR1 and CDR2: GTSNPN, SVGIG (reference sequence). In DNA form, the CDR3 reads TGTGCCTGGAGCCGGACTAGCGGGAGATACAATGAGCAATTCTTC. Translation: CAWSRTSGRYNEQFF.

The chain recombines TRBV30 with TRBJ2-5; D is undetermined. The V gene lost 3 bases and the J gene lost 4 bases, with 12 bases spanning the gap. The CDR3 has 13 amino acids. Germline lookup yields CDR1 GTSNPN and CDR2 SVGIG (reference sequence). The CDR3, as DNA: TGTGCCTGGAGCGGGCCCGGTTCAGAGACCCAGTACTTC. Encoded protein: CAWSGPGSETQYF.

V gene TRBV18 combines with J gene TRBJ1-1; TRBD1 aligns across 7 bases. The CDR3 is 15 amino acids. V shed 3 bases and J 2 bases; nucleotides not matched to a gene: 6. Germline CDR1 is KGHSH and CDR2 is LQKENI. This CDR3 reads CASSPIGQVNTEAFF. CDR3 coding DNA: TGTGCCAGCTCACCGATTGGACAGGTCAACACTGAAGCTTTCTTT.

This clone was recorded a few times. The rearrangement uses TRBV10-1 and TRBJ1-1; perhaps TRBD1 as D (6 bases). With 4 bases removed from V and 8 bases from J, the gap between germline ends came to 14 bases. The CDR3 contains 13 residues. The germline CDR1 and CDR2 sequences are WNHNN and SYGVQD (reference sequence). CDR3 nucleotide sequence: TGCGCCAGCAGTGGATCAGGGGCAAGAGAAGCTTTCTTT. Residues: CASSGSGAREAFF.

The V and J genes are TRBV2 and TRBJ1-1; no clear D. CDR3 length: 14 residues. V was trimmed by 3 bases and J by 2 bases, leaving 10 bases between them. CDR1 is SNHLY, CDR2 FYNNEI, per germline. CDR3 bases: TGTGCCAGCAGTGAGTGGGCTAGAAACACTGAAGCTTTCTTT. Protein product: CASSEWARNTEAFF. Together with reference TRBV2 and TRBJ1-1, the CDR3 gives the full variable domain: EPEVTQTPSHQVTQMGQEVILRCVPISNHLYFYWYRQILGQKVEFLVSFYNNEISEKSEIFDDQFSVERPDGSNFTLKIRSTKLEDSAMYFCASSEWARNTEAFFGQGTRLTVV.

The genes are TRBV12-5 and TRBJ2-5; 7 nucleotides align to TRBD1. Per the germline V gene, CDR1 is LGHNT and CDR2 is FRNRAP. Trimming took 1 base from V and 5 from J; bases not matched to a gene: 4. CDR3 size: 14 residues. The CDR3 protein is CASGLGQGPETQYF. In DNA, the CDR3 is TGTGCTAGTGGTTTGGGACAGGGCCCGGAGACCCAGTACTTC.

The chain links TRBV7-9 to TRBJ2-1; the match to TRBD1 covers 9 bases. After removal of 5 bases from V and 15 bases from J, the junction contained 17 bases not matched to a gene. CDR1 is SEHNR, CDR2 FQNEAQ, per germline (reference sequence). The CDR3 totals 15 residues. CDR3 in amino acids: CASSQRGQGRGFPFF. The CDR3 DNA is TGTGCCAGCAGCCAAAGGGGACAGGGAAGAGGTTTTCCGTTCTTC.

The J gene is TRBJ2-6, the V gene TRBV2; no firm D call. This CDR3 has 15 amino acids. Trimming shortened V by 3 bases and J by 0 bases, and 6 bases separated the two germline ends. CDR1 is SNHLY, CDR2 FYNNEI, per germline. The CDR3 reads CASSEMTSGANVLTF. In DNA form, the CDR3 reads TGTGCCAGCAGTGAGATGACCTCTGGGGCCAACGTCCTGACTTTC.

This chain links TRBV7-2 with TRBJ2-1, with TRBD2 identical over 11 bases. CDR3 length: 19 amino acids. CDR1 is SGHTA and CDR2 is FQGNSA in the germline V gene. V shed 2 bases, J shed 2 bases, and the junction held 11 bases outside the gene matches. CDR3 nucleotides: TGTGCCAGCAGCTTACCCAAAATTTCACTAGCGGGGGCCTACAATGAGCAGTTCTTC. It translates to CASSLPKISLAGAYNEQFF.

This clone was detected only a few times. V and J are TRBV7-8 and TRBJ2-3; 11 bases align to TRBD2. From germline, CDR1 is SGHVS and CDR2 FQNEAQ. CDR3 size: 16 residues. V was pared by 3 bases and J by 4 bases, with 6 bases of the junction left unmatched. CDR3 in DNA: TGTGCCAGCAGCTTCCGACTAGCGGGACTATCAGATACGCAGTATTTT. Its translation is CASSFRLAGLSDTQYF.

V gene TRBV6-1 combines with J gene TRBJ2-7, with TRBD1 identical over 7 bases. Germline-derived CDR1 and CDR2 are MNHNS and SASEGT. The junction had 7 bases not matched to a gene; V was cut back by 5 bases and J by 0 bases. The CDR3 extends over 15 amino acids. This chain's CDR3 is CASSWDSLSSYEQYF. The CDR3 coding sequence is TGTGCCAGCAGTTGGGACAGTTTGAGCTCCTACGAGCAGTACTTC.

This chain connects TRBV27 to TRBJ1-1, with unresolved D. Germline V lookup: CDR1 MNHEY, CDR2 SMNVEV (reference sequence). Trimming left V 2 bases short and J 1 base short, with 5 bases between. CDR3 length equals 13 residues. CDR3 in DNA: TGTGCCAGCAGTTTACCCGGGAACACTGAAGCTTTCTTT. Residues: CASSLPGNTEAFF.

The V call is TRBV6-1, the J call TRBJ1-1; D is undetermined. This CDR3 comprises 14 residues. The germline V gene has CDR1 MNHNS and CDR2 SASEGT. V was trimmed by 5 bases and J by 1 base, leaving 11 bases between them. The CDR3 loop is CASSRLGPNTEAFF. The CDR3 nucleotides read TGTGCCAGCAGTCGCCTCGGACCGAACACTGAAGCTTTCTTT.

This chain joins TRBV4-1 and TRBJ2-5; a weak D match, TRBD1 (6 bases). V lost 1 base to trimming and J lost 4 bases, with 13 bases between them. The CDR3 sequence is 15 residues long. The germline gives CDR1 MGHRA, CDR2 YSYEKL. The CDR3 here is CASSQGGLDGETQYF. Here the CDR3 DNA reads TGCGCCAGCAGCCAAGGGGGGCTAGACGGAGAGACCCAGTACTTC.

The chain recombines TRBV5-1 with TRBJ2-7; 9 bases are a match to TRBD1. V shed 5 bases, J shed 3 bases, and the junction held 6 bases outside the gene matches. CDR1 and CDR2 from the germline V gene are SGHRS and YFSETQ. This CDR3 region has 14 residues. The CDR3 coding sequence is TGCGCCAGCAGACGGACAGGGGAGGGCTACGAGCAGTACTTC. Its protein is CASRRTGEGYEQYF.

Regarding this clone: This sequence may be a read error, since a much larger clone differs from it by one base. The chain joins TRBV19 to TRBJ2-7; tentatively, D is TRBD1 (6 bases). The germline V and J ends were trimmed by 3 bases and 3 bases, with 15 bases remaining between them. The germline V gene has CDR1 LNHDA and CDR2 SQIVND (reference sequence). The CDR3 has 15 residues. This CDR3 reads CASSILIGGFYEQYF. Here the CDR3 DNA reads TGTGCCAGTAGTATCCTAATTGGGGGCTTCTACGAGCAGTACTTC.

The rearrangement links TRBV12-5 to TRBJ1-2; D is uncertain. The CDR3 length is 13 residues. V lost 4 bases, J lost 7 bases, and 13 bases lay in between. The germline gives CDR1 LGHNT, CDR2 FRNRAP. CDR3 DNA: TGTGCTAGTGGTTCTGGGGTAGCCTTTGGCTACACCTTC. It encodes CASGSGVAFGYTF.

The chain combines TRBV5-1 with TRBJ2-3; the match to TRBD2 covers 12 bases. CDR1 is SGHRS and CDR2 is YFSETQ in the germline V gene. This CDR3 contains 19 residues. The V and J ends lost 3 bases and 4 bases, in that order; junction bases with no gene match: 15. CDR3 sequence: CASSSGQDLLAGGADTQYF. In nucleotides, the CDR3 is TGCGCCAGCAGCTCAGGACAGGACCTACTAGCGGGGGGCGCAGATACGCAGTATTTT.

CDR3 nucleotide sequence: TGTGCCAGCAGTTACGTCTCCACAGCTGAAGCTTTCTTT. Translated, it gives CASSYVSTAEAFF. This chain joins TRBV6-6 and TRBJ1-1; no clear D gene. Looked up from germline, CDR1 is MNHNY and CDR2 is SVGAGI (reference sequence). The V end lost 2 bases, the J end lost 6 bases, and 10 bases lay between the germline ends. This CDR3 is built from 13 residues.

This chain uses TRBV9 with TRBJ2-5, with 10 nucleotides matching TRBD2. With 2 bases clipped from V and 4 bases from J, the junction kept 8 bases outside the gene matches. The CDR3 contains 16 residues. The germline V gene encodes CDR1 SGDLS and CDR2 YYNGEE. The CDR3 coding sequence is TGTGCCAGCAGCGTCCCCTCTAGCGGGGGAGGAGAGACCCAGTACTTC. It yields the protein CASSVPSSGGGETQYF.